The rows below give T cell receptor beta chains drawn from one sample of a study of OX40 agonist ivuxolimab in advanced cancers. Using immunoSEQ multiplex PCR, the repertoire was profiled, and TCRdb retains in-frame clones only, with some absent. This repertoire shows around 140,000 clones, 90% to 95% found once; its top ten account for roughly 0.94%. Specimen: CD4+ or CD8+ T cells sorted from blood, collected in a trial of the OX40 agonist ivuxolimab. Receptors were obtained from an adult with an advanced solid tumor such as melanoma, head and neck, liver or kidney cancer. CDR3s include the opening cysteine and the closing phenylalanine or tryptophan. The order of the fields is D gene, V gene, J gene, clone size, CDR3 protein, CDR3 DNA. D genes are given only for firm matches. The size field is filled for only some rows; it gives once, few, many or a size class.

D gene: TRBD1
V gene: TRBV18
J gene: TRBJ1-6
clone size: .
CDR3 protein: CASSPPGQGASPLHF
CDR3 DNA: TGTGCCAGCTCACCACCGGGACAGGGGGCCTCACCCCTCCACTTT

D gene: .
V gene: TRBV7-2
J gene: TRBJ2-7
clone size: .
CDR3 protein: CASSLTRTAYEQYF
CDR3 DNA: TGTGCCAGCAGCTTGACGCGGACAGCCTACGAGCAGTACTTC

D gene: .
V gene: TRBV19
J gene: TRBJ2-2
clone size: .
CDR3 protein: CASSIDRLSPNTGELFF
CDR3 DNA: TGTGCCAGTAGTATAGATCGACTTTCCCCTAACACCGGGGAGCTGTTTTTT

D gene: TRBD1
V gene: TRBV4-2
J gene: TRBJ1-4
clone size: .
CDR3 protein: CASSINRGLNEKLFF
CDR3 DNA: TGTGCCAGCAGCATAAACAGGGGATTGAATGAAAAACTGTTTTTT

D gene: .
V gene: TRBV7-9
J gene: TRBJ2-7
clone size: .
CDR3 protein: CASSALVF
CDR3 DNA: TGTGCCAGCAGCGCACTCGTCTTC

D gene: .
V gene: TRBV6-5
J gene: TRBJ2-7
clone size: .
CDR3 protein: CASTQPSLEQYF
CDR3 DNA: TGTGCCAGCACCCAACCCTCCCTCGAGCAGTACTTC

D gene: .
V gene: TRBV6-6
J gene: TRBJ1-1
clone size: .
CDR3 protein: CASSYSTPTGEAFF
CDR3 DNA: TGTGCCAGCAGTTACTCGACACCAACAGGGGAAGCTTTCTTT

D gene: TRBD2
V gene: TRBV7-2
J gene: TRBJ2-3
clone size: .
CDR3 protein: CASSLDRSSGADTQYF
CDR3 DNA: TGTGCCAGCAGCTTAGATAGGAGTAGCGGGGCAGATACGCAGTATTTT

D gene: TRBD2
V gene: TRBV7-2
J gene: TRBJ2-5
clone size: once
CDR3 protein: CASSAGRGGETQYF
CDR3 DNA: TGTGCCAGCAGCGCCGGACGCGGGGGGGAGACCCAGTACTTC

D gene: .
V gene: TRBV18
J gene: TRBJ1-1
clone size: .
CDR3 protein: CAGSPERLRGTEAFF
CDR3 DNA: TGTGCCGGCTCACCAGAAAGGCTCCGGGGCACTGAAGCTTTCTTT

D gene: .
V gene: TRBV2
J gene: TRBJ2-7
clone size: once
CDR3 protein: CASSEGGIYEQYF
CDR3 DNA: TGTGCCAGCAGTGAGGGAGGAATCTACGAGCAGTACTTC

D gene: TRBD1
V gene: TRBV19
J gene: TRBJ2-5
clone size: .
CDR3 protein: CASSAGQGQETQYF
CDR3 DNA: TGTGCCAGTAGTGCCGGACAGGGACAAGAGACCCAGTACTTC

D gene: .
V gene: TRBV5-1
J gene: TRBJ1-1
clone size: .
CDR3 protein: CASSLAAGGGTEAFF
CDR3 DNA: TGCGCCAGCAGCTTGGCCGCTGGAGGGGGCACTGAAGCTTTCTTT

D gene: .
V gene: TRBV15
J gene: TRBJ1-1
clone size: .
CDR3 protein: CATSRENRYTEAFF
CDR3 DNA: TGTGCCACCAGCAGAGAGAACCGGTACACTGAAGCTTTCTTT

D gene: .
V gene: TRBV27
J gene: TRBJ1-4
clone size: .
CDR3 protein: CASTKQGANEKLFF
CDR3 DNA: TGTGCCAGCACCAAACAGGGTGCTAATGAAAAACTGTTTTTT

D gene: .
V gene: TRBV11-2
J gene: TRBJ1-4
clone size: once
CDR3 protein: CASARGGREKLFF
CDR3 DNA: TGTGCCAGTGCTCGGGGGGGACGAGAAAAACTGTTTTTT

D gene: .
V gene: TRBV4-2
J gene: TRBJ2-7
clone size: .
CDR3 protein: CASSSPTRTYEQYF
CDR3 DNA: TGTGCCAGCAGTTCCCCGACTAGGACCTACGAGCAGTACTTC

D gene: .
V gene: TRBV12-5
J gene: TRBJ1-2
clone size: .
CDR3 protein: CASGLFPAGPYGYTF
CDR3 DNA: TGTGCTAGTGGTTTGTTTCCGGCAGGGCCCTATGGCTACACCTTC

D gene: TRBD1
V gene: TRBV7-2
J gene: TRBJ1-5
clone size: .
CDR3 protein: CASSSGQGWQPQHF
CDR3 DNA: TGTGCCAGCAGCTCAGGACAGGGCTGGCAGCCCCAGCATTTT

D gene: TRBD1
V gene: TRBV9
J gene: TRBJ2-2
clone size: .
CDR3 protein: CASSSGTGSTGELFF
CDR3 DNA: TGTGCCAGCAGCTCCGGGACAGGGAGTACCGGGGAGCTGTTTTTT

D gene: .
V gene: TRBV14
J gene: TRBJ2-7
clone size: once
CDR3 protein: CASSQRPTSTYF
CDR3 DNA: TGTGCCAGCAGCCAGCGGCCTACCAGTACGTACTTC

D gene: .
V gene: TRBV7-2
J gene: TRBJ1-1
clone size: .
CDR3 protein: CASSQGPRNTEAFF
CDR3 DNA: TGTGCCAGCAGCCAAGGTCCACGGAACACTGAAGCTTTCTTT